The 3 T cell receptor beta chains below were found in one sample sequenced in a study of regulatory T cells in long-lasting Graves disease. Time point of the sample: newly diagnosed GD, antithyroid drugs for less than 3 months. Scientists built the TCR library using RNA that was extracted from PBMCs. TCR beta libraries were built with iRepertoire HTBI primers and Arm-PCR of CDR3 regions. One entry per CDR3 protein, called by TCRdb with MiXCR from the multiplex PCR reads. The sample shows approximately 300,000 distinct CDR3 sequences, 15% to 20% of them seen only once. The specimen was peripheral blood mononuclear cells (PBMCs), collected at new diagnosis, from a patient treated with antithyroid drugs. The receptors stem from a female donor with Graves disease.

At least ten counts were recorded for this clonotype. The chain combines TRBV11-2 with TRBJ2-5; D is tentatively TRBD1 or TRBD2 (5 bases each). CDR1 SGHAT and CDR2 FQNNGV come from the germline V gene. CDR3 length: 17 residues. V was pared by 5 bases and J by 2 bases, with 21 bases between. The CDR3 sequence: CASSTTWSGLVQETQYF. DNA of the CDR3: TGTGCCAGCAGCACAACCTGGTCGGGGCTAGTGCAAGAGACCCAGTACTTC.

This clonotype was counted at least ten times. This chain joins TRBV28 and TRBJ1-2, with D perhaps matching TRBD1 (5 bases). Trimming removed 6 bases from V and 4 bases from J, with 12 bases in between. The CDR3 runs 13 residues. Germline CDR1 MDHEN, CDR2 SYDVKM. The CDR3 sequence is CASRTTALYGYTF. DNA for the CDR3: TGTGCCAGCAGGACGACAGCCCTCTATGGCTACACCTTC.

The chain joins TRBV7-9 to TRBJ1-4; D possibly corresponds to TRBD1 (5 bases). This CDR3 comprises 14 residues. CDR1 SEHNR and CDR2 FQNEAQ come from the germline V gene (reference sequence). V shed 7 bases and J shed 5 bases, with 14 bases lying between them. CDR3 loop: CASTTQGSNEKLFF. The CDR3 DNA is TGTGCCAGCACCACTCAGGGATCGAATGAAAAACTGTTTTTT.